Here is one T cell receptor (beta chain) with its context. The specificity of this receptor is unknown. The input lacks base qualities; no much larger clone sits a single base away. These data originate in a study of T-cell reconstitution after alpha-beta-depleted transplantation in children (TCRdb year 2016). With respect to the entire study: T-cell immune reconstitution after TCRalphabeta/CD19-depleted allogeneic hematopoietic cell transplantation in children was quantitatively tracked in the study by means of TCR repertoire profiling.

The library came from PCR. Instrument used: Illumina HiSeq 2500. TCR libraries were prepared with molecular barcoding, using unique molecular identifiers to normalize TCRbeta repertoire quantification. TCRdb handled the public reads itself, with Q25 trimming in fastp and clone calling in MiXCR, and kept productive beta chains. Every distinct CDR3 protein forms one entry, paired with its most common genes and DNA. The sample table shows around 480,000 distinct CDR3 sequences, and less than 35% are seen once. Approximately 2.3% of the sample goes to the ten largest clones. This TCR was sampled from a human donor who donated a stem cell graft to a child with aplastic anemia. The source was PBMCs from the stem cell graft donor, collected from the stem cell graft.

The DNA is TGTGCCAGCAGTGAAGGAGGATGGCTAGCGGGAGTCGGGAATGAGCAGTTCTTC. The encoded protein is CASSEGGWLAGVGNEQFF. The chain employs TRBV25-1 and TRBJ2-1, and 10 bases in between align with TRBD2. The CDR3 has 18 amino acids, counting the end cysteine and phenylalanine. Of all the DNA, just the CDR3 is kept, 54 bases in frame from base 1. V loses 2 bases at its end and J loses 7 bases; junction bases beyond the gene matches: 14. Looking up the germline V gene yields CDR1 MGHDK and CDR2 SYGVNS.